This T cell receptor (beta chain) was observed in a study of blood T cell repertoires in COVID-19. The assay was immunoSEQ multiplex PCR, and TCRdb's table has in-frame clones only and misses some. This sample has roughly 52,000 clones, with roughly 85% found just once. The CDR3 length is 17 residues. Losses at the gene ends were 4 bases for V and 8 bases for J; bases not matched to a gene: 13. Germline CDR1 is SGHNT and CDR2 is YYREEE (reference sequence). The genes are TRBV5-4 and TRBJ2-2, with 11 bases lining up with TRBD2. This receptor was identified in a human donor in a cohort sampled during active COVID-19. The source material was peripheral blood. CDR3 protein: CASSRAPSGGSQGELFF. The CDR3 bases are TGTGCCAGCAGCCGTGCCCCTAGCGGGGGGAGTCAGGGGGAGCTGTTTTTT.